The rows below give T cell receptor beta chains drawn from one sample of a study of identical twins. TCRdb passed the 5' RACE reads through MiXCR, listing each CDR3 protein once. Among roughly 540,000 distinct CDR3 sequences listed, 22% were seen once. These data were also filed under a second study, of T cells expressing NK-cell markers.

The sequenced sample was CD4+ T cells sorted from blood. Receptors were obtained from a woman between 18 and 29 years old in good health. The CDR3 runs from the conserved cysteine through the conserved F or W. D genes are given only for firm matches. Not every row has a clone size; where given, it reads once, few, many or a size class.

v_call	d_call	j_call	clone_size	cdr3_nt	cdr3_aa
TRBV4-3	NA	TRBJ2-4	once	TGCGCCAGCAGCCAAGAAGGCTGGGGGAGCGGAAACATTCAGTACTTC	CASSQEGWGSGNIQYF
TRBV5-6	TRBD1	TRBJ1-6	NA	TGTGCCAGCAGCTGGGACAGGTCTAATTCACCCCTCCACTTT	CASSWDRSNSPLHF
TRBV10-2	NA	TRBJ2-7	NA	TGCGCCAGCAGCAAGCCCTACGAGCAGTACTTC	CASSKPYEQYF
TRBV20-1	NA	TRBJ2-3	few	TGCAGTGCGAATCCCGTTGGGACAGATACGCAGTATTTT	CSANPVGTDTQYF
TRBV20-1	NA	TRBJ2-7	few	TGCAGTGCTAGAGGGTGGGGCGAGCAGTACTTC	CSARGWGEQYF
TRBV6-5	NA	TRBJ2-3	NA	TGTGCCAGCAGTTACAGGTACCGCACAGATACGCAGTATTTT	CASSYRYRTDTQYF
TRBV20-1	NA	TRBJ1-1	NA	TGCAGTGCTAGCTGGGGCGGGAGCACTGAAGCTTTCTTT	CSASWGGSTEAFF
TRBV29-1	NA	TRBJ2-2	few	TGCAGCGTTGAACTAGTGGGCGGGGAGCTGTTTTTT	CSVELVGGELFF
TRBV7-2	NA	TRBJ2-1	NA	TGTGCCAGCAGCCCGAGGATCCAGTCATCCGATGAGCAGTTCTTC	CASSPRIQSSDEQFF
TRBV20-1	NA	TRBJ1-5	NA	TGCAGTGCTAGTAGGTCCCCCGGGGAACCCCAGCATTTT	CSASRSPGEPQHF
TRBV7-2	TRBD2	TRBJ2-1	few	TGTGCCAGCAGCGCCCAAGGTGGCGGCGGGAGCGACAATGAGCAGTTCTTC	CASSAQGGGGSDNEQFF